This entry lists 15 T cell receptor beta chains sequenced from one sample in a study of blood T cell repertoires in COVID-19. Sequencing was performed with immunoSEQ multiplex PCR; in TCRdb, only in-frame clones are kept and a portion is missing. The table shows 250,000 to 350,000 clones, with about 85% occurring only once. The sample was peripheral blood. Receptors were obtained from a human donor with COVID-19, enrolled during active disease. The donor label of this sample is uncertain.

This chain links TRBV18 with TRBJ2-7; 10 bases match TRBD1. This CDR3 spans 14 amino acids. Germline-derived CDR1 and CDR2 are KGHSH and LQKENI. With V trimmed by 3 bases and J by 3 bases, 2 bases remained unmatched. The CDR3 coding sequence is TGTGCCAGCTCACCCGGGACAGGGGACTACGAGCAGTACTTC. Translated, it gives CASSPGTGDYEQYF.

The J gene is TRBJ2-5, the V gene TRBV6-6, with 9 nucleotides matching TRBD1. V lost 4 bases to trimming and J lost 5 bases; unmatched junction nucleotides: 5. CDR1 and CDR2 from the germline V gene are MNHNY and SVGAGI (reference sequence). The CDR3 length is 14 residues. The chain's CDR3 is CASSSGTGKETQYF. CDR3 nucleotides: TGTGCCAGCAGTTCCGGGACAGGGAAGGAGACCCAGTACTTC.

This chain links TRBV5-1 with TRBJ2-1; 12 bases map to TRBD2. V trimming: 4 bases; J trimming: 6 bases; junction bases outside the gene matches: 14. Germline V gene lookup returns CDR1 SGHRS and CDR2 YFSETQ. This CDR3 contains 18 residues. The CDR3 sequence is CASSSSPRTSGISNEQFF. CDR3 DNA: TGCGCCAGCAGCAGCTCCCCAAGGACTAGCGGGATAAGCAATGAGCAGTTCTTC. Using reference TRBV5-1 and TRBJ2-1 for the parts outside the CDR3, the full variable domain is KAGVTQTPRYLIKTRGQQVTLSCSPISGHRSVSWYQQTPGQGLQFLFEYFSETQRNKGNFPGRFSGRQFSNSRSEMNVSTLELGDSALYLCASSSSPRTSGISNEQFFGPGTRLTVL.

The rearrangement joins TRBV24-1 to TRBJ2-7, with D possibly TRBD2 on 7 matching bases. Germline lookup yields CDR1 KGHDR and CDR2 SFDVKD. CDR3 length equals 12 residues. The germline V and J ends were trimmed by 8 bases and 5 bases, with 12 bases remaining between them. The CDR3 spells CATKGGGDEQYF. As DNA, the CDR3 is TGTGCCACCAAGGGAGGGGGAGACGAGCAGTACTTC.

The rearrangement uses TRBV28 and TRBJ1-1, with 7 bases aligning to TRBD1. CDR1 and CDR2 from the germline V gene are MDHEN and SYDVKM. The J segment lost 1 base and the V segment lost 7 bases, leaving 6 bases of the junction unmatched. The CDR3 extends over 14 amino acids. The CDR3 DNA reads TGTGCCAGCACCAGGGGGAGAAGGAACACTGAAGCTTTCTTT. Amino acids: CASTRGRRNTEAFF.

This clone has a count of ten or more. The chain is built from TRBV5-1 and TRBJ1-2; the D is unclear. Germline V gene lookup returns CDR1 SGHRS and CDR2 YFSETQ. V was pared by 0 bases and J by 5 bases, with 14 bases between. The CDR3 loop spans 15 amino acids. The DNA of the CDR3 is TGCGCCAGCAGCTTGGCCCTGGGCCGAGGGTATGGCTACACCTTC. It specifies CASSLALGRGYGYTF.

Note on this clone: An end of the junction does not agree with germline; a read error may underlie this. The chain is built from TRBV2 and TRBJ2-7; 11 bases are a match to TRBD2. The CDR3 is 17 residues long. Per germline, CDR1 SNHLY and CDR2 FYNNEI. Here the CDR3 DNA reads TGTGCCAGCATTGAAAGTCTAGCGGGAGGTCGGGCCTACGAGCAGTACTTC. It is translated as CASIESLAGGRAYEQYF. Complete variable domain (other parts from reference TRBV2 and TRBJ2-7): EPEVTQTPSHQVTQMGQEVILRCVPISNHLYFYWYRQILGQKVEFLVSFYNNEISEKSEIFDDQFSVERPDGSNFTLKIRSTKLEDSAMYFCASIESLAGGRAYEQYFGPGTRLTVT.

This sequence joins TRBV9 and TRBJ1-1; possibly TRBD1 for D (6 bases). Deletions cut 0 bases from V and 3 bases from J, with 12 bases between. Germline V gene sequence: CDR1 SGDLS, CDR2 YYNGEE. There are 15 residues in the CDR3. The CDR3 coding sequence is TGTGCCAGCAGCGTAGGAGACAGGCCGGACACTGAAGCTTTCTTT. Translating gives CASSVGDRPDTEAFF.

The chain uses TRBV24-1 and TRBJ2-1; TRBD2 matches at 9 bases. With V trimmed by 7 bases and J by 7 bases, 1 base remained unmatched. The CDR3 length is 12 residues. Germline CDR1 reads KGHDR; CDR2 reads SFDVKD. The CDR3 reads CATSLAGNEQFF. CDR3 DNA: TGTGCCACCAGCCTAGCGGGGAATGAGCAGTTCTTC.

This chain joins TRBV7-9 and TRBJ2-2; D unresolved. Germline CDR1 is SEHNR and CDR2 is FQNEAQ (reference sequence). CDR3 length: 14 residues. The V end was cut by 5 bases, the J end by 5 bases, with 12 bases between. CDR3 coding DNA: TGTGCCAGCAGCGAATCGACTGCGACCGGGGAGCTGTTTTTT. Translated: CASSESTATGELFF.

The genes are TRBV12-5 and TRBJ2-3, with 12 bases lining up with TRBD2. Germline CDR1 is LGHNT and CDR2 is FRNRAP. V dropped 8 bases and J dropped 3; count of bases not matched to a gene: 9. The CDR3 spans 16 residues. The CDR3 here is CASKARTSGRTDTQYF. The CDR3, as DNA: TGTGCTAGTAAGGCCCGAACTAGCGGGAGGACAGATACGCAGTATTTT.

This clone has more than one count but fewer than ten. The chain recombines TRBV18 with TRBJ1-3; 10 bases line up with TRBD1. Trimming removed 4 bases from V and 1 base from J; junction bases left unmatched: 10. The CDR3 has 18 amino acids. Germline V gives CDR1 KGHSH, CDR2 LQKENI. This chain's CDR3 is CASSRGQGDAASGNTIYF. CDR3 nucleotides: TGTGCCAGCTCACGCGGACAGGGGGACGCCGCATCTGGAAACACCATATATTTT.

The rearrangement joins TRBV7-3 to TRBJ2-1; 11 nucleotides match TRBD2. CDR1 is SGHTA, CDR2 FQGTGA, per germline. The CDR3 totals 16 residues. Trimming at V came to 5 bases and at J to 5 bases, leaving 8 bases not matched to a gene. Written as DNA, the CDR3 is TGTGCCAGCAGCCTCTACGGGACTAGCGGCCACAATGAGCAGTTCTTC. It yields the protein CASSLYGTSGHNEQFF. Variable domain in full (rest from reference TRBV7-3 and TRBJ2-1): GAGVSQTPSNKVTEKGKYVELRCDPISGHTALYWYRQSLGQGPEFLIYFQGTGAADDSGLPNDRFFAVRPEGSVSTLKIQRTERGDSAVYLCASSLYGTSGHNEQFFGPGTRLTVL.

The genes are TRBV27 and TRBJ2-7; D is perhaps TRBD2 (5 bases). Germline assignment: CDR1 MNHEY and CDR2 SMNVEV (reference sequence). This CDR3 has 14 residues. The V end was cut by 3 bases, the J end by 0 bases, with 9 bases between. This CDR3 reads CASSFGIDSYEQYF. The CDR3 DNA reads TGTGCCAGCAGTTTCGGGATTGACTCCTACGAGCAGTACTTC.

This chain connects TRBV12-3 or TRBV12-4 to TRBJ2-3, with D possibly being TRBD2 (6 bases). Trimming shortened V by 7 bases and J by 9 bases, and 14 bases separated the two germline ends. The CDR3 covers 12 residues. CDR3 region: CASTGVRETQYF. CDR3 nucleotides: TGTGCCAGCACCGGGGTCCGGGAGACGCAGTATTTT.